The 13 T cell receptor beta chains in this list originate from one sample, sequenced in a study of shared clonotypes between healthy human individuals. TCRdb's copy holds only in-frame clones and misses some; the assay was immunoSEQ multiplex PCR. The repertoire includes around 200,000 clones, approximately 61% of them detected once, and about 9.4% sits in the top ten. What was sequenced was memory CD4+ T cells sorted from blood. Regarding subset: CD45RA-negative fraction. All receptors come from a man in his thirties or forties in good health.

In this sample, this clone turned up a few times. The genes are TRBV6-1 and TRBJ2-1, with D perhaps TRBD1 or TRBD2 (5 bases each). CDR1 is MNHNS, CDR2 SASEGT, per germline. The V and J ends lost 0 bases and 5 bases respectively, with 20 bases between them. CDR3 length equals 18 residues. The CDR3 sequence is CASSEARGFAGSDNEQFF. DNA for the CDR3: TGTGCCAGCAGTGAAGCCCGTGGGTTCGCAGGGAGTGACAATGAGCAGTTCTTC.

This chain links TRBV6-5 with TRBJ1-3; D is unclear. V was clipped by 9 bases and J by 0 bases, with 12 bases between them. The CDR3 has 14 residues. Germline lookup yields CDR1 MNHEY and CDR2 SVGAGI. The CDR3 sequence: CASRQDFSGNTIYF. The CDR3 nucleotides are TGTGCCAGTCGGCAGGATTTCTCTGGAAACACCATATATTTT.

The chain is built from TRBV15 and TRBJ1-4; D not certain. Trimming removed 7 bases from V and 1 base from J, with 10 bases in between. In germline, CDR1 is LNHNV, CDR2 YYDKDF (reference sequence). The CDR3 contains 14 residues. CDR3 in DNA: TGTGCCACCAAGAAAGGGAAAACTAATGAAAAACTGTTTTTT. Its protein is CATKKGKTNEKLFF.

This rearrangement joins TRBV12-5 to TRBJ2-3; D is ambiguous. With 2 bases removed from V and 0 bases from J, the gap between germline ends came to 27 bases. Germline V CDR1 and CDR2: LGHNT, FRNRAP. The CDR3 runs to 21 residues. The CDR3: CASGLNIRLGLLVNSTDTQYF. The CDR3 DNA sequence: TGTGCTAGTGGTTTGAATATCCGTCTCGGCCTGCTGGTTAATAGCACAGATACGCAGTATTTT.

The chain carries TRBV7-8 and TRBJ2-6, with 9 bases identical to TRBD1. This CDR3 has 16 residues. Germline lookup yields CDR1 SGHVS and CDR2 FQNEAQ. V shed 5 bases, J shed 0 bases, and the junction held 2 bases outside the gene matches. In DNA, the CDR3 is TGTGCCAGCAGCCAGACAGGGGGCTCTGGGGCCAACGTCCTGACTTTC. Protein product: CASSQTGGSGANVLTF.

The rearrangement uses TRBV6-1 and TRBJ1-5; D not resolved. The CDR3 spans 15 residues. CDR1 and CDR2 (germline): MNHNS, SASEGT. V was shortened by 5 bases and J by 3 bases, with 14 bases between the two germline ends. CDR3 nucleotides: TGTGCCAGCAGTAGGTCAGACTCTTACAATCAGCCCCAGCATTTT. This encodes CASSRSDSYNQPQHF.

The chain couples TRBV10-3 to TRBJ2-3, with 10 bases that match TRBD1. V gave up 0 bases and J gave up 1 base; unmatched junction bases: 1. There are 16 residues in the CDR3. Germline CDR1 ENHRY, CDR2 SYGVKD. CDR3 nucleotide sequence: TGTGCCATCAGTGAGTCGACAGGGGGCGGCACAGATACGCAGTATTTT. It codes for CAISESTGGGTDTQYF.

This rearrangement joins TRBV4-3 to TRBJ2-1, with D hard to call. This CDR3 region has 11 residues. CDR1 is LGHNA and CDR2 is YSLEER in the germline V gene. Trimming shortened V by 3 bases and J by 6 bases, and 3 bases separated the two germline ends. The CDR3 protein is CASSHRNEQFF. The CDR3 coding sequence is TGCGCCAGCAGCCACCGCAATGAGCAGTTCTTC.

The chain couples TRBV20-1 to TRBJ2-7; no clear D gene. The CDR3 sequence is 11 residues long. Between the trimmed V and J ends, which lost 6 bases and 6 bases, there was a span of 12 bases. In germline, CDR1 is DFQATT, CDR2 SNEGSKA (reference sequence). The CDR3 reads CSASSLGEQYF. The CDR3 DNA follows: TGCAGTGCCTCCTCTCTAGGCGAGCAGTACTTC.

The V call is TRBV14, the J call TRBJ1-3, with TRBD1 matching 11 bases. CDR1 SGHDN and CDR2 FVKESK come from the germline V gene. The V segment lost 4 bases and the J segment 1 base; nucleotides outside the gene matches: 6. This CDR3 region has 17 residues. DNA for the CDR3: TGTGCCAGCAGCCGAAGGACAGGGGGCACTTCTGGAAACACCATATATTTT. Translating gives CASSRRTGGTSGNTIYF.

This chain links TRBV7-9 with TRBJ2-1; TRBD2 aligns across 12 bases. This CDR3 has 18 residues. CDR1 is SEHNR, CDR2 FQNEAQ, per germline (reference sequence). V gave up 5 bases and J gave up 6 bases; unmatched junction bases: 14. The DNA for the CDR3 is TGTGCCAGCAGCCACAAAGCCAGACTAGCGGGAGTGAGCAATGAGCAGTTCTTC. Amino acid sequence: CASSHKARLAGVSNEQFF.

The chain employs TRBV28 and TRBJ1-1; possible D gene TRBD1, 5 bases. Germline CDR1 MDHEN, CDR2 SYDVKM. Between the trimmed V and J ends, which lost 5 bases and 1 base, there was a span of 11 bases. This CDR3 contains 14 residues. DNA of the CDR3: TGTGCCAGCAGTCCCTACACAGGGAACACTGAAGCTTTCTTT. The encoded protein is CASSPYTGNTEAFF.

This clone was counted only a few times. The chain employs TRBV7-9 and TRBJ1-2; 7 nucleotides align to TRBD1. The ends lost 4 bases at V and 4 bases at J; junction bases unmatched: 6. Germline values: CDR1 SEHNR, CDR2 FQNEAQ (reference sequence). There are 14 residues in the CDR3. CDR3 loop: CASSSRDSLYGYTF. The CDR3 nucleotides are TGTGCCAGCAGCTCCCGGGACAGCCTCTATGGCTACACCTTC.